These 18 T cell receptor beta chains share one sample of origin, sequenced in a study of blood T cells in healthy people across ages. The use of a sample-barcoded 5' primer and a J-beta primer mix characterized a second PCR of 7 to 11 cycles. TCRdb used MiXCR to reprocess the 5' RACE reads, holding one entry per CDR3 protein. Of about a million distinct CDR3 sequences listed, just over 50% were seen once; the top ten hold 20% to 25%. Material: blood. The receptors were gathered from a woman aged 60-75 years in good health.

CDR3 protein: CASSAVQGQYEQYF. The CDR3, as DNA: TGCGCCAGCAGCGCCGTCCAGGGTCAATACGAGCAGTACTTC. The V call is TRBV4-3, the J call TRBJ2-7; weak D call: TRBD1 (5 bases). The V gene's germline CDR1 is LGHNA and CDR2 YSLEER. CDR3 length: 14 amino acids. V was cut by 5 bases and J by 4 bases, with 15 bases left in between.

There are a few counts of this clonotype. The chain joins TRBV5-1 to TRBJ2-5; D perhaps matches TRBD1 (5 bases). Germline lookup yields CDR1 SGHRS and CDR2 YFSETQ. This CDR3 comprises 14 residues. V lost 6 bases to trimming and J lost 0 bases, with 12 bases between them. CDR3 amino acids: CASTPGANQETQYF. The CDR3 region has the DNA TGCGCCAGCACCCCTGGGGCAAACCAAGAGACCCAGTACTTC.

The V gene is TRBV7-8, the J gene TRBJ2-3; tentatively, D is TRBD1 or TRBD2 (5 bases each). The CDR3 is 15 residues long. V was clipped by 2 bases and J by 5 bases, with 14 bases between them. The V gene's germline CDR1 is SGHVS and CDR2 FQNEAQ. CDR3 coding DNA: TGTGCCAGCAGCTTAACCGTCCCGAGGGGAGATACGCAGTATTTT. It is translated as CASSLTVPRGDTQYF.

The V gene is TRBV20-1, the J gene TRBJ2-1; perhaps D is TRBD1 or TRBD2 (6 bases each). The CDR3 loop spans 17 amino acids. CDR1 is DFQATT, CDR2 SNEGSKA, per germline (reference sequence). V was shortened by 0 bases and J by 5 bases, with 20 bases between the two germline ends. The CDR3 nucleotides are TGCAGTGCTAGAGACGGGGGCCGGAGCTCTTGGAACAATGAGCAGTTCTTC. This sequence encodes CSARDGGRSSWNNEQFF.

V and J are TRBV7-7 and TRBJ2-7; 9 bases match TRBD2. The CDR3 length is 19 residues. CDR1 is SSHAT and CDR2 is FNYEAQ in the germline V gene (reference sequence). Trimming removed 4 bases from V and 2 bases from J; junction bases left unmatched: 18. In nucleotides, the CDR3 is TGTGCCAGCAGCTCAACTTCCCCTGGTCCTAGCGGGAACCCCTACGAGCAGTACTTC. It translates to CASSSTSPGPSGNPYEQYF.

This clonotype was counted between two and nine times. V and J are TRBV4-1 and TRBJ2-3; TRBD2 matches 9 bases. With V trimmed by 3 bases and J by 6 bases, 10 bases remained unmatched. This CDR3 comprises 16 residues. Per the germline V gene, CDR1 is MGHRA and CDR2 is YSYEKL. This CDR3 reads CASSQLLAGFPDTQYF. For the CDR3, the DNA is TGCGCCAGCAGCCAGCTGCTAGCGGGATTTCCGGATACGCAGTATTTT.

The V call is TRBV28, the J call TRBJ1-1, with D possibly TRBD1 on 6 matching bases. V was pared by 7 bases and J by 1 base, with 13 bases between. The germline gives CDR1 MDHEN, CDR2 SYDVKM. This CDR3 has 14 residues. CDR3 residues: CASILTRGNTEAFF. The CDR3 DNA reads TGTGCCAGCATACTCACCAGGGGGAACACTGAAGCTTTCTTT.

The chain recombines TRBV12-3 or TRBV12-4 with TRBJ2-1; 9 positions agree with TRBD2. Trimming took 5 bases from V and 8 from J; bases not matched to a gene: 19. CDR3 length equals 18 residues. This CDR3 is CASSPPIAGELFGYEQFF. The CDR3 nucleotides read TGTGCCAGCAGTCCCCCGATAGCGGGAGAGCTTTTTGGCTATGAGCAGTTCTTC.

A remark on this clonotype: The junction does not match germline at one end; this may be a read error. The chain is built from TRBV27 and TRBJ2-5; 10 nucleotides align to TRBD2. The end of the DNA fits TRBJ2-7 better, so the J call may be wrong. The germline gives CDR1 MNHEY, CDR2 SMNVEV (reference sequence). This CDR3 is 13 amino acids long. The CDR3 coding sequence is TGTGCCGGCAGTTTGGGACTAGCGAACGAGCAGTACTTC. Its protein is CAGSLGLANEQYF.

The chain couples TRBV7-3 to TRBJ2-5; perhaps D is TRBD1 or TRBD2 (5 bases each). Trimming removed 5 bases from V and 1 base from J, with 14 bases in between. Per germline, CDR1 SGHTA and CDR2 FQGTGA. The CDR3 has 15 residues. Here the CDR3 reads CASSQDGTTQETQYF. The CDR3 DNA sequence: TGTGCCAGCAGCCAGGACGGGACGACCCAAGAGACCCAGTACTTC.

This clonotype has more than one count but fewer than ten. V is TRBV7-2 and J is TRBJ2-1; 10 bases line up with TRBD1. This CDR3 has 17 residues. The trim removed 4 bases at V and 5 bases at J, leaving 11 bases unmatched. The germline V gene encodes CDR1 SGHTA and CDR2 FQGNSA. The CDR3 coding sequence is TGTGCCAGCAGCTCAAAAACCGCGGGACAGGGGAACAATGAGCAGTTCTTC. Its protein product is CASSSKTAGQGNNEQFF.

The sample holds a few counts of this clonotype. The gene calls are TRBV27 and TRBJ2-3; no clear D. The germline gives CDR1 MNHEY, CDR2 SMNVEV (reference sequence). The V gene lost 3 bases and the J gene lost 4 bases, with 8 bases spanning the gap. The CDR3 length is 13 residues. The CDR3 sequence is CASSFIFSDTQYF. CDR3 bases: TGTGCCAGCAGTTTTATTTTCTCAGATACGCAGTATTTT.

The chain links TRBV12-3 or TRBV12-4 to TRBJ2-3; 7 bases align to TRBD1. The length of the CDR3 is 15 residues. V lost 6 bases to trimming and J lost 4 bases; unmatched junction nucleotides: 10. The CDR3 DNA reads TGTGCCAGCAGCCACCGGACAGGCTTAGCAGATACGCAGTATTTT. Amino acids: CASSHRTGLADTQYF.

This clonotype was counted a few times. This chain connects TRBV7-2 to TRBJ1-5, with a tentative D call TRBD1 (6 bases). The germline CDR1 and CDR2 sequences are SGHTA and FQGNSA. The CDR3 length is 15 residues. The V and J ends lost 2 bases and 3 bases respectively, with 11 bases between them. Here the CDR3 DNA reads TGTGCCAGCAGCTTAAGGGCAGGGGTCAATCAGCCCCAGCATTTT. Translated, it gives CASSLRAGVNQPQHF.

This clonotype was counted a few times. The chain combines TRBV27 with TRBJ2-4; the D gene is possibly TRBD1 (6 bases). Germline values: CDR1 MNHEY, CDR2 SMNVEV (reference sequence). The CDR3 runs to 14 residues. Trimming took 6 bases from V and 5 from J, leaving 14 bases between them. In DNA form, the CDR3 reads TGTGCCAGCAGCATCTTGGGGGCTGAAAACATTCAGTACTTC. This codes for CASSILGAENIQYF.

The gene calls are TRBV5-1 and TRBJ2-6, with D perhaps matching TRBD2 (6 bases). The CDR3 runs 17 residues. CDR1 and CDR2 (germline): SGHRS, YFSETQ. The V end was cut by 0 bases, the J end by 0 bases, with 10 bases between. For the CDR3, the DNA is TGCGCCAGCAGCTTGGGGCTAGCGCACTCTGGGGCCAACGTCCTGACTTTC. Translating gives CASSLGLAHSGANVLTF.

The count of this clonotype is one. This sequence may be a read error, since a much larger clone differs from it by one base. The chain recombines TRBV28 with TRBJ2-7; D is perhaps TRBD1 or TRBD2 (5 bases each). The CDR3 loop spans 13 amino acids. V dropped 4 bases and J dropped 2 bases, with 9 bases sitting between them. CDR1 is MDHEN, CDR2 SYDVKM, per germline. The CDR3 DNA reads TGTGCCAGCAGTTGGGGACGGACCTACGAGCAGTACTTC. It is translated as CASSWGRTYEQYF.

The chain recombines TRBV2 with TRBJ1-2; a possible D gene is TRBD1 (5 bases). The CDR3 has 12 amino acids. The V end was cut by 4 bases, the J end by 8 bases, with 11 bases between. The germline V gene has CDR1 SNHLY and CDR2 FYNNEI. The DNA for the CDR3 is TGTGCCAGCAGTGCAGGGTTGGGCGGCTACACCTTC. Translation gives CASSAGLGGYTF. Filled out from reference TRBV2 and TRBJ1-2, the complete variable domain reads EPEVTQTPSHQVTQMGQEVILRCVPISNHLYFYWYRQILGQKVEFLVSFYNNEISEKSEIFDDQFSVERPDGSNFTLKIRSTKLEDSAMYFCASSAGLGGYTFGSGTRLTVV.